The TCR beta chain described here comes from a study of blood T cell repertoires in COVID-19. Study as a whole: Sites across the United States, Italy and Spain contributed samples from acute and convalescent COVID-19.

Libraries were prepared by immunoSEQ multiplex PCR; TCRdb keeps only in-frame clonotypes and omits some of them. The sample has about 370,000 clones, 85% to 90% seen once. The age range of participants was about 18 to 90 years, with residence in about two dozen US areas. This TCR was sampled from a man in his late teens or twenties who had recovered from COVID-19. The sequenced sample consisted of PBMCs or T cells enriched from blood (not recorded which).

The DNA of the CDR3 is TGTGCCAGCAGCGTAGGAGTGGGGCAGGGGGTCTCCGAGCAGTACTTC. Protein sequence: CASSVGVGQGVSEQYF. The rearrangement links TRBV9 to TRBJ2-7; 7 bases fit TRBD1. The CDR3 consists of 16 residues. V lost 0 bases and J lost 6; bases outside the gene matches: 12. CDR1 and CDR2 from the germline V gene are SGDLS and YYNGEE.